This T cell receptor (beta chain) originates from a study of OX40 agonist ivuxolimab in advanced cancers. Study background: Patients were dosed intravenously with ivuxolimab at 0.01 to 10 mg/kg every 2 weeks.

The germline V gene has CDR1 LGHNA and CDR2 YSLEER. The CDR3 is made up of 16 amino acids. Trimming removed 0 bases from V and 10 bases from J; junction bases left unmatched: 9. Regarding the study as a whole: Near-lowest levels of clonal expansion characterized partial responders at 0.1-3.0 mg/kg. Averaged across samples, CD8+ T cells carried more expanded clones than CD4+ did. The study observed clonal expansion of CD4+ and CD8+ blood T cells by week 6 at 0.1 to 3.0 mg/kg.

Sequencing used immunoSEQ multiplex PCR; TCRdb keeps in-frame clones, though not all of them. The repertoire consists of 65,000 to 100,000 clones, with roughly 84% occurring once and the leading ten covering 3.5% to 4.5%. Concerning this clone: Its cognate antigen is unknown.

This TCR came from an adult with an advanced solid tumor such as melanoma, head and neck, liver or kidney cancer. J is TRBJ2-1 and V is TRBV4-3, with TRBD2 identical over 10 bases. The sample consisted of CD4+ or CD8+ T cells sorted from blood, taken in a trial of the OX40 agonist ivuxolimab. The CDR3 region has the DNA TGCGCCAGCAGCCAAGAGTTCCTAGCGGGAGAAACCGAGCAGTTCTTC. Encoded protein: CASSQEFLAGETEQFF.